This TCR beta chain was observed in a study of T-cell reconstitution after alpha-beta-depleted transplantation in children. The CDR3 extends over 13 amino acids. Trimming took 3 bases from V and 1 from J, leaving 6 bases between them. A library of TCRbeta sequences, prepared with unique molecular identifiers, was generated. TCRdb passed the PCR reads through MiXCR, listing each CDR3 protein once. Here the sample spans 300,000 to 400,000 distinct CDR3 sequences, 10% to 15% being singletons. Specimen: PBMCs, collected from the stem cell graft. The chain is built from TRBV12-3 or TRBV12-4 and TRBJ2-5; D ambiguous. The clonotype was recovered from a human donor who donated a stem cell graft to a child with Fanconi anemia. In nucleotides, the CDR3 is TGTGCCAGCAGTTTTAACGCCCAAGAGACCCAGTACTTC. Encoded protein: CASSFNAQETQYF.